The sequence of this T cell receptor (beta chain) was determined in a study of patients with pleural tuberculosis. TCRdb used MiXCR to reprocess the reads, holding one entry per CDR3 protein. The profile shows tens of thousands of distinct CDR3 sequences, about a sixth of them singletons. Looked up from germline, CDR1 is MGHRA and CDR2 is YSYEKL. This CDR3 has 13 amino acids. Trimming shortened V by 0 bases and J by 8 bases, and 7 bases separated the two germline ends. This clonotype showed up many times. The sequence came from a human donor with pleural tuberculosis. The source material was peripheral blood. V is TRBV4-1 and J is TRBJ1-4; D is ambiguous. The CDR3 region has the DNA TGCGCCAGCAGCCAAGATTTGGCGGAAAAACTGTTTTTT. This encodes CASSQDLAEKLFF.